This T cell receptor beta chain came from a study of liver allograft versus peripheral blood T cells. Across the study: Recipients' peripheral blood served as the comparator for T cell receptor repertoires in transplanted livers.

Via MiXCR, TCRdb re-called the reads, giving one row per CDR3 protein. In the table there are about 14,000 distinct CDR3 sequences, about 20% of which are singletons. This clonotype was seen more than once but under ten times. V trimming: 3 bases; J trimming: 0 bases; junction bases outside the gene matches: 4. Germline V lookup: CDR1 DFQATT, CDR2 SNEGSKA (reference sequence). This CDR3 has 15 amino acids. The receptor was derived from a human patient who had a liver transplant. Some T cells may possibly be graft donor cells. This sequence joins TRBV20-1 and TRBJ2-3, with 9 nucleotides matching TRBD2. The CDR3 bases are TGCAGTGCTAGGATAACTAGCGGGAGCACAGATACGCAGTATTTT. Its protein is CSARITSGSTDTQYF.